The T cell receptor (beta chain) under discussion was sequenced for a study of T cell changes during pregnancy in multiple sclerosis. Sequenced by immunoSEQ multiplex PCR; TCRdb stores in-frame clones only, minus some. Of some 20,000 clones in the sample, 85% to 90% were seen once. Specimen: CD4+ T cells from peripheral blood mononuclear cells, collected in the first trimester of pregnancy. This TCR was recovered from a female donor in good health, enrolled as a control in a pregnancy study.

The CDR3 here is CASTIRQGRVYEQYF. The CDR3, as DNA: TGTGCCAGCACCATAAGACAGGGGAGGGTATACGAGCAGTACTTC. This chain links TRBV6-6 with TRBJ2-7; tentatively, D is TRBD1 (8 bases). The CDR3 consists of 15 residues. V was pared by 7 bases and J by 4 bases, with 20 bases between. From germline, CDR1 is MNHNY and CDR2 SVGAGI (reference sequence).